A single sample is the source of the 8 T cell receptor beta chains below, sequenced in a study of blood T cell repertoires in COVID-19. TCRdb's copy holds only in-frame clones and misses some; the assay was immunoSEQ multiplex PCR. The sample carries approximately 150,000 clones, approximately 89% recorded once. Sample: peripheral blood. The receptors stem from a human donor in a cohort sampled during active COVID-19.

The chain employs TRBV9 and TRBJ2-1; the D gene is possibly TRBD2 (6 bases). V lost 2 bases to trimming and J lost 9 bases, with 18 bases between them. The germline gives CDR1 SGDLS, CDR2 YYNGEE. The CDR3 is made up of 15 amino acids. The chain's CDR3 is CASSVSGDFELEQFF. CDR3 bases: TGTGCCAGCAGCGTGTCGGGGGATTTCGAACTTGAGCAGTTCTTC.

With respect to this clone: At the DNA level, this CDR3 is encoded by other sequences in the same sample as well. The chain combines TRBV5-1 with TRBJ2-1; D is unclear. This CDR3 is built from 15 residues. CDR1 and CDR2 from the germline V gene are SGHRS and YFSETQ. V lost 0 bases, J lost 0 bases, and 7 bases lay in between. In DNA form, the CDR3 reads TGCGCCAGCAGCTTGGAATTTAGCTCCTACAATGAGCAGTTCTTC. Translated: CASSLEFSSYNEQFF. Variable domain in full (rest from reference TRBV5-1 and TRBJ2-1): KAGVTQTPRYLIKTRGQQVTLSCSPISGHRSVSWYQQTPGQGLQFLFEYFSETQRNKGNFPGRFSGRQFSNSRSEMNVSTLELGDSALYLCASSLEFSSYNEQFFGPGTRLTVL.

The chain carries TRBV5-6 and TRBJ1-1; D is perhaps TRBD1 (6 bases). The V end was cut by 6 bases, the J end by 2 bases, with 14 bases between. This CDR3 has 14 amino acids. Germline CDR1 SGHDT, CDR2 YYEEEE. The CDR3 DNA follows: TGTGCCAGCACCCGAAGGACAGCTAACACTGAAGCTTTCTTT. Translation: CASTRRTANTEAFF.

V is TRBV7-8 and J is TRBJ1-2, with D perhaps TRBD1 (5 bases). Germline-derived CDR1 and CDR2 are SGHVS and FQNEAQ. The CDR3 runs to 14 residues. The V gene lost 0 bases and the J gene lost 3 bases, with 8 bases spanning the gap. The CDR3 nucleotides read TGTGCCAGCAGCTTAGCAGGGGCAGACTATGGCTACACCTTC. Translated: CASSLAGADYGYTF.

This clone was observed once. The rearrangement links TRBV7-2 to TRBJ1-5; 7 bases are a match to TRBD1. The germline V gene has CDR1 SGHTA and CDR2 FQGNSA. Trimming took 2 bases from V and 0 from J; bases not matched to a gene: 4. This CDR3 has 16 residues. CDR3 region: CASSLPGTVSNQPQHF. CDR3 bases: TGTGCCAGCAGCTTACCCGGGACAGTTAGCAATCAGCCCCAGCATTTT.

The chain uses TRBV19 and TRBJ2-1, with 10 bases aligning to TRBD2. This CDR3 spans 15 amino acids. Per the germline V gene, CDR1 is LNHDA and CDR2 is SQIVND (reference sequence). Losses at the gene ends were 6 bases for V and 5 bases for J; bases not matched to a gene: 7. The CDR3 nucleotides are TGTGCCAGTAGGAATAGCGGGGGGCCTGACAATGAGCAGTTCTTC. It specifies CASRNSGGPDNEQFF.

J is TRBJ1-5 and V is TRBV14; weak D call: TRBD1 (5 bases). This CDR3 has 13 residues. Germline V gives CDR1 SGHDN, CDR2 FVKESK. Trimming stripped 3 bases from V and 10 bases from J, with 13 bases between. CDR3 protein: CASSHVSDSPQHF. CDR3 bases: TGTGCCAGCAGCCACGTCAGTGACAGCCCCCAGCATTTT.

The chain combines TRBV5-4 with TRBJ2-5; a possible D gene is TRBD1 (5 bases). Trimming stripped 4 bases from V and 7 bases from J, with 14 bases between. The CDR3 sequence is 13 residues long. The germline V gene encodes CDR1 SGHNT and CDR2 YYREEE (reference sequence). CDR3 sequence reads: CASSLGAAATQYF. The CDR3 nucleotides read TGTGCCAGCAGCCTTGGGGCGGCGGCGACCCAGTACTTC.